This section outlines one T cell receptor beta chain sequence together with its context. Its antigen is unknown. Primers included in the PCR were 60 Vbeta and 13 Jbeta primers. Method: immunoSEQ multiplex PCR; TCRdb's copy keeps in-frame clones and lacks some. The sample includes over 150,000 clones, about 80% of them seen just once. V was pared by 6 bases and J by 4 bases, with 4 bases of the junction left unmatched. Looked up from germline, CDR1 is MDHEN and CDR2 is SYDVKM. The CDR3 sequence is 14 residues long. Samples came from healthy bone marrow donors. This sample stems from a study of cytomegalovirus exposure and HLA in healthy donors. Study-wide results and limits: Prior analysis indicated that the majority of TCR beta V segments exhibited productivity approximately 90% or approximately 30% of the time. The study listed under 200 cytomegalovirus-associated TCR beta chains.

V and J are TRBV28 and TRBJ2-7; 12 bases are a match to TRBD1. Sequenced material: PBMCs. This sequence originates from a middle-aged man in good health and CMV-seronegative. The CDR3 sequence is CASRGQGANYEQYF. CDR3 sequence (DNA): TGTGCCAGCAGGGGACAGGGGGCAAATTACGAGCAGTACTTC.